A selection of T cell receptor beta chains follows, all from one sample in a study of blood T cell repertoires in COVID-19. Libraries were prepared by immunoSEQ multiplex PCR; TCRdb keeps only in-frame clonotypes and omits some of them. This sample has about 39,000 clones, with approximately 80% found just once. Sequenced material: peripheral blood. Receptor source: a man aged 50 to 60 with active or convalescent COVID-19. CDR3s include the opening cysteine and the closing phenylalanine or tryptophan. D genes are given only for firm matches. Expanded clones are given a class, and other clones once, few, many or no size at all.

j_call v_call clone_size d_call cdr3_nt cdr3_aa
TRBJ2-7 TRBV5-1 . . TGCGCCAGCAGCTTGGAAACAGGCTACGAGCAGTACTTC CASSLETGYEQYF
TRBJ1-2 TRBV5-1 . . TGCGCCAGCAGGTATTCGGGGGAAAGCGGCTACACCTTC CASRYSGESGYTF
TRBJ1-1 TRBV4-2 . . TGTGCCAGCAGCCAGCCTCAGACGGGGGGAAATGAAGCTTTCTTT CASSQPQTGGNEAFF
TRBJ1-5 TRBV10-2 . . TGCGCCAGCAGTGAGTCACGGACACTCAGGAGCAATCAGCCCCAGCATTTT CASSESRTLRSNQPQHF
TRBJ1-5 TRBV30 . . TGTGCCTGGAGGGGAGGGACCAATCAGCCCCAGCATTTT CAWRGGTNQPQHF
TRBJ2-3 TRBV24-1 . . TGTGCCACCAGTGATTCCAGGGGTACAGATACGCAGTATTTT CATSDSRGTDTQYF
TRBJ1-5 TRBV6-5 . . TGTGCCAGCTCTTTCGTGGAGCTTAATCAGCCCCAGCATTTT CASSFVELNQPQHF
TRBJ1-1 TRBV7-9 . . TGTGCCAGCAGCTGGGCAGGGAAGAACACTGAAGCTTTCTTT CASSWAGKNTEAFF
TRBJ1-6 TRBV10-3 . . TGTGCCATCAGTGGCCCCGGGGGGGATAATAATTCACCCCTCCACTTT CAISGPGGDNNSPLHF
TRBJ2-1 TRBV7-6 . . TGTGCCAGCAGCCCGAAGGATCAGGGTTTTTCCAATGAGCAGTTCTTC CASSPKDQGFSNEQFF
TRBJ2-7 TRBV7-6 . . TGTGCCAGCAGCCCGGCTGACAGGCGATCCTACGAGCAGTACTTC CASSPADRRSYEQYF
TRBJ2-2 TRBV25-1 . TRBD1 TGTGCCAGCAGTGATACAGGGGGCGGCAACACCGGGGAGCTGTTTTTT CASSDTGGGNTGELFF
TRBJ2-7 TRBV5-6 . . TGTGCCAGCTCGAGGGTGGGAACCCACGAGCAGTACTTC CASSRVGTHEQYF
TRBJ1-2 TRBV6-4 . TRBD1 TGTGCCAGCAGTGAAGGCAGGGGGTCAGGCTACACCTTC CASSEGRGSGYTF
TRBJ2-7 TRBV6-6 . TRBD1 TGTGCCAGCAGCGGAGCAGGGGGCTACGAGCAGTACTTC CASSGAGGYEQYF
TRBJ1-3 TRBV5-1 . TRBD1 TGCGCCAGCAGCTTGAGCGGACAGGGGGCGCCTAACTCTGGAAACACCATATATTTT CASSLSGQGAPNSGNTIYF
TRBJ1-1 TRBV10-3 . TRBD1 TGTGCCATCAGTTCTTCCGACAGGGGGCTGACTGAAGCTTTCTTT CAISSSDRGLTEAFF
TRBJ1-4 TRBV11-2 . TRBD1 TGTGCCAGCAGCTCAGGGGGGACAACTAATGAAAAACTGTTTTTT CASSSGGTTNEKLFF
TRBJ2-2 TRBV5-4 few . TGTGCCAGCACCCCCAGGGGTACCGGGGAGCTGTTTTTT CASTPRGTGELFF
TRBJ1-1 TRBV7-6 . . TGTGCCAGCAGCCAGGGTAGTGAAGCTTTCTTT CASSQGSEAFF
TRBJ2-5 TRBV7-2 . TRBD2 TGTGCCAGCAGTCGGACTAGCGGGGGGGAGAGTCTTGGGACCCAGTACTTC CASSRTSGGESLGTQYF
TRBJ2-7 TRBV29-1 . TRBD1 TGCAGCGTTGAGAAGTTAGGACAGGGCTATTCTTCGGGGTACGAGCAGTACTTC CSVEKLGQGYSSGYEQYF
TRBJ2-6 TRBV10-3 once TRBD2 TGTGCCATCCCGGGAGGAGCTAGCTCTGGGGCCAACGTCCTGACTTTC CAIPGGASSGANVLTF
TRBJ1-1 TRBV6-5 . . TGTGCCAGCAGAACAGGGACCACTGAAGCTTTCTTT CASRTGTTEAFF
TRBJ2-3 TRBV10-2 few . TGCGCCAGCAGTGAGCGGGGGGCCGGAGATACGCAGTATTTT CASSERGAGDTQYF
TRBJ2-3 TRBV19 . TRBD1 TGTGCCAGTAGCTACAGGGGTGGCACAGATACGCAGTATTTT CASSYRGGTDTQYF
TRBJ2-7 TRBV9 once TRBD1 TGTGCCAGCAGCGCCCGGGACAGGGGGATCTACGAGCAGTACTTC CASSARDRGIYEQYF
TRBJ2-3 TRBV12-5 . TRBD2 TGTGCTAGTGGTTTGGTACTCCTCGGACTAGCGGGGGCCTCAATCACTGCGGATACGCAGTATTTT CASGLVLLGLAGASITADTQYF
TRBJ1-4 TRBV7-9 . TRBD1 TGTGCCAGCAGCTTAGGGGACAGGGATGAAAAACTGTTTTTT CASSLGDRDEKLFF
TRBJ1-1 TRBV2 . TRBD1 TGTGCCAGCAGTCCAAGGGGGCTGGGGACTGAAGCTTTCTTT CASSPRGLGTEAFF
TRBJ1-6 TRBV27 few . TGTGCCAGCGGATTGATCGCAGGTAGCTCCTATAATTCACCCCTCCACTTT CASGLIAGSSYNSPLHF
TRBJ2-7 TRBV2 . TRBD1 TGTGCCAGCAATAGGGACAGGGGGCTGTACGAGCAGTACTTC CASNRDRGLYEQYF
TRBJ2-5 TRBV6-1 . . TGTGCCAGCAGTGAAAAGCCAACAGGGACCCAGTACTTC CASSEKPTGTQYF